This is a list of T cell receptor beta chains from one sample in a study of T-cell memory formation after mild COVID-19. TCRdb redid the calling of the 5' RACE reads with MiXCR, one entry per CDR3 protein. Of hundreds of thousands of distinct CDR3 sequences listed, less than 25% are singletons. Input material: PBMCs or a T cell subset sorted from them (not recorded which). The receptors were sampled from an adult woman who had mild COVID-19 (a few samples of this study predate the infection). Cell type and time point are not known. The CDR3 runs from the conserved cysteine through the conserved F or W. D genes are given only for firm matches. A row's size may be missing; if present it is once, few, many or a size class.

CDR3aa | CDR3nt | j_gene | d_gene | v_gene | abundance
CASSQEDSSSYEQYF | TGCGCCAGCAGCCAAGAGGACAGTTCCTCCTACGAGCAGTACTTC | TRBJ2-7 | NA | TRBV4-1 | NA
CASSLIGGFSSGANVLTF | TGTGCCAGCAGCTTAATTGGGGGATTCAGCTCTGGGGCCAACGTCCTGACTTTC | TRBJ2-6 | NA | TRBV7-3 | NA
CASSLGLGTVSSYEQYF | TGTGCCAGCAGTTTAGGCCTCGGGACGGTAAGCTCCTACGAGCAGTACTTC | TRBJ2-7 | NA | TRBV27 | few
CASSYRLDTVGIQYF | TGTGCCAGCAGTTACCGACTAGACACCGTCGGCATTCAGTACTTC | TRBJ2-4 | NA | TRBV6-2/TRBV6-3 | NA
CASSSTGRGYTF | TGTGCCAGCAGCTCGACAGGGCGTGGCTACACCTTC | TRBJ1-2 | TRBD1 | TRBV7-2 | few
CASSQFGGAGNEQFF | TGTGCCAGCAGCCAGTTTGGGGGGGCCGGTAATGAGCAGTTCTTC | TRBJ2-1 | NA | TRBV14 | NA
CASSLRPGGQETQYF | TGCGCCAGCAGCCTTCGACCAGGGGGCCAAGAGACCCAGTACTTC | TRBJ2-5 | TRBD1 | TRBV4-1 | NA
CASTETKASDTQYF | TGTGCCAGCACCGAAACGAAGGCCTCAGATACGCAGTATTTT | TRBJ2-3 | NA | TRBV12-3/TRBV12-4 | NA
CASSPGQVEGYTF | TGTGCCAGCTCACCGGGACAGGTGGAGGGCTACACCTTC | TRBJ1-2 | TRBD1 | TRBV18 | NA
CASSLESGASLRGQYF | TGTGCCAGCAGCTTAGAGTCGGGGGCCAGCCTTCGTGGGCAGTACTTC | TRBJ2-7 | NA | TRBV7-9 | NA